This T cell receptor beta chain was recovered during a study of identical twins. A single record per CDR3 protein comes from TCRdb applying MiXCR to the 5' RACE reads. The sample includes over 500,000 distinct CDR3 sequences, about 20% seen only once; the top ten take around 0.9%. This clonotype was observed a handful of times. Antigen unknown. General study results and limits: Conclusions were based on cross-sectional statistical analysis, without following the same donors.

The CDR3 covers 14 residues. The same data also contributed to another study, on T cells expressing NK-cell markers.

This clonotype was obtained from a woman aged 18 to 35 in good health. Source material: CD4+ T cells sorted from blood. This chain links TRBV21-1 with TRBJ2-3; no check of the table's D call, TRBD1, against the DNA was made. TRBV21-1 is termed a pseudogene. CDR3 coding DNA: TGTGCCAGCAGCGGCGGACAGGGCACAGATACGCAGTATTTT. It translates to CASSGGQGTDTQYF.